Below are 6 T cell receptor beta chains sequenced from a single sample in a study of shared clonotypes between healthy human individuals. Some clones are missing from TCRdb's copy, which holds only in-frame ones; the method was immunoSEQ multiplex PCR. The table records 850,000 to 1,100,000 clones, about 80% of them present only once. Sequenced material: memory CD4+ T cells from PBMCs. Subset of the sample: CD45RA-negative fraction. These receptors came from a young man in good health. Some clones in this sample may be carry-over from other donors' samples.

About this clone: It may be a read error: a sequence one base away is much more abundant. The J gene is TRBJ2-7, the V gene TRBV29-1, with D hard to call. CDR1 is SQVTM and CDR2 is ANQGSEA in the germline V gene. Trimming took 1 base from V and 5 from J, leaving 9 bases between them. CDR3 length: 12 residues. The CDR3: CSVEGLLHEQYF. CDR3 sequence (DNA): TGCAGCGTTGAAGGTCTTCTCCACGAGCAGTACTTC.

The chain is built from TRBV11-2 and TRBJ2-1; 7 nucleotides match TRBD1. The germline gives CDR1 SGHAT, CDR2 FQNNGV. The V gene end was trimmed by 2 bases and the J gene end by 5 bases; junction bases not matched to a gene: 6. This CDR3 is 15 amino acids long. CDR3 bases: TGTGCCAGCAGCTTACGCTGGGGACAGAACAATGAGCAGTTCTTC. Protein: CASSLRWGQNNEQFF.

The gene calls are TRBV7-2 and TRBJ2-1, with no clear D. The CDR3 totals 14 residues. The V gene's germline CDR1 is SGHTA and CDR2 FQGNSA. Trimming removed 3 bases at V and 4 bases at J, with 10 bases between. CDR3: CASSFGVAYNEQFF. The CDR3 DNA reads TGTGCCAGCAGCTTTGGGGTGGCGTACAATGAGCAGTTCTTC.

The chain links TRBV4-3 to TRBJ2-7; 10 bases are shared with TRBD2. Germline-derived CDR1 and CDR2 are LGHNA and YSLEER. There are 18 residues in the CDR3. J lost 3 bases, V lost 0 bases, and 11 bases had no gene match. CDR3 sequence: CASSQEASGSHNHYEQYF. CDR3 nucleotides: TGCGCCAGCAGCCAAGAGGCTAGCGGGAGCCACAATCACTACGAGCAGTACTTC.

This clone was found a few times. J is TRBJ2-3 and V is TRBV5-4; D is perhaps TRBD2 (5 bases). CDR1 SGHNT and CDR2 YYREEE come from the germline V gene (reference sequence). There are 16 residues in the CDR3. V lost 0 bases to trimming and J lost 0 bases, with 11 bases between them. The CDR3 coding sequence is TGTGCCAGCAGCTTGGCCCTAGCAACTAGCACAGATACGCAGTATTTT. Translation: CASSLALATSTDTQYF. The whole variable domain, remainder taken from reference TRBV5-4 and TRBJ2-3, is ETGVTQSPTHLIKTRGQQVTLRCSSQSGHNTVSWYQQALGQGPQFIFQYYREEENGRGNFPPRFSGLQFPNYSSELNVNALELDDSALYLCASSLALATSTDTQYFGPGTRLTVL.

The chain joins TRBV7-7 to TRBJ2-3; no firm D call. The CDR3 covers 14 residues. Germline CDR1 is SSHAT and CDR2 is FNYEAQ (reference sequence). The germline V and J ends were trimmed by 5 bases and 4 bases, with 13 bases remaining between them. The CDR3 reads CASSRQGSADTQYF. CDR3 DNA: TGTGCCAGCAGCCGCCAAGGATCGGCAGATACGCAGTATTTT.